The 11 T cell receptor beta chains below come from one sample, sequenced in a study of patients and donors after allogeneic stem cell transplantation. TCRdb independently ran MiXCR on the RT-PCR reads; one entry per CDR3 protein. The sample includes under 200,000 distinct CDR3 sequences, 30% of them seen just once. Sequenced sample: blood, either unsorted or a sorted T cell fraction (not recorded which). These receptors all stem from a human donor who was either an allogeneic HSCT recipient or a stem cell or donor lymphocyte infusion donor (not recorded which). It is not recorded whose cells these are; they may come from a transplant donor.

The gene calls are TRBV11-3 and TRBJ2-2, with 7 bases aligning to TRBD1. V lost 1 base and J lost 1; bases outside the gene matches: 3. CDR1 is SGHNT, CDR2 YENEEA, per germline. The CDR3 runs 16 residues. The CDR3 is CASSLGGTVNTGELFF. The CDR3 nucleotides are TGTGCCAGCAGCTTAGGAGGGACAGTGAACACCGGGGAGCTGTTTTTT.

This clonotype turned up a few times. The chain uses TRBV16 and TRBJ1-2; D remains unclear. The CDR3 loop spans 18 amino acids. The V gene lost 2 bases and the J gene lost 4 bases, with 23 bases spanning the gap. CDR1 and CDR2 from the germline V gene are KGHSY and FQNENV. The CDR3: CASSQPKGWLTVGYGYTF. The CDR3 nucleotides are TGTGCCAGCAGCCAACCGAAGGGATGGTTGACTGTGGGCTATGGCTACACCTTC.

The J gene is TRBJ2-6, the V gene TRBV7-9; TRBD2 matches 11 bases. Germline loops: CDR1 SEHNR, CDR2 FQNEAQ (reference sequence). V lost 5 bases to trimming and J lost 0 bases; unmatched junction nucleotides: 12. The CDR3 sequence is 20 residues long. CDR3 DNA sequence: TGTGCCAGCAGCACCGCTGTACTAGCGGGAGTTTACTCTGGGGCCAACGTCCTGACTTTC. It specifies CASSTAVLAGVYSGANVLTF.

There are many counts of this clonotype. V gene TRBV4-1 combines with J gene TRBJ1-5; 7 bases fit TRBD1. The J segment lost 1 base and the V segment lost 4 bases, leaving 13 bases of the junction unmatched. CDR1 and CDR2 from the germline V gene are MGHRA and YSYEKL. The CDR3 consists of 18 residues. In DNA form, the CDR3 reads TGCGCCAGCAGCCTTTACTCCGGGACAGCCGGCAGCAATCAGCCCCAGCATTTT. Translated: CASSLYSGTAGSNQPQHF.

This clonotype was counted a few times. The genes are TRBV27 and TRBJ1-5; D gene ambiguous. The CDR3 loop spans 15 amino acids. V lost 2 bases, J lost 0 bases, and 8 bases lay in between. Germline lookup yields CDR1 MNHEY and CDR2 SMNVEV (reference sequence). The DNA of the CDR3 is TGTGCCAGCAGTTTAGGTAGAAGTAGCAATCAGCCCCAGCATTTT. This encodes CASSLGRSSNQPQHF.

The CDR3 loop reads CASRSLAGSYNEQFF. CDR3 nucleotide sequence: TGTGCCAGCAGATCACTAGCGGGTTCCTACAATGAGCAGTTCTTC. The chain recombines TRBV12-3 or TRBV12-4 with TRBJ2-1; 9 nucleotides agree with TRBD2. CDR3 length equals 15 residues. Germline trimming cut 6 bases from V and 1 base from J; bases unmatched to any gene: 4.

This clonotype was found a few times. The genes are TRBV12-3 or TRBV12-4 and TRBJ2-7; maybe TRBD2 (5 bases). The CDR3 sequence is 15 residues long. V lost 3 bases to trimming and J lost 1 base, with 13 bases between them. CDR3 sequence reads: CASSFPSTLSYEQYF. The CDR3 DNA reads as TGTGCCAGCAGTTTCCCTAGCACACTTTCCTACGAGCAGTACTTC.

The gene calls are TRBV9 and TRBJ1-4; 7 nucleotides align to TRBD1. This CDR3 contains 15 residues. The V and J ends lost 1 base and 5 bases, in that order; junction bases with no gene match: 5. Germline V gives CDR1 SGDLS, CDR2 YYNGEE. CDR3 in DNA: TGTGCCAGCAGCGTAAGGGACAGCAAAAATGAAAAACTGTTTTTT. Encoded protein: CASSVRDSKNEKLFF. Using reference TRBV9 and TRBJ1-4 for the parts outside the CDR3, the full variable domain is DSGVTQTPKHLITATGQRVTLRCSPRSGDLSVYWYQQSLDQGLQFLIQYYNGEERAKGNILERFSAQQFPDLHSELNLSSLELGDSALYFCASSVRDSKNEKLFFGSGTQLSVL.

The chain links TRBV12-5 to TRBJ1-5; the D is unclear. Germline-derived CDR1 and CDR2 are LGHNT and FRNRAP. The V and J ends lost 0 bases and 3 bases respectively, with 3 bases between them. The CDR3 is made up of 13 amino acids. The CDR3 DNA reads TGTGCTAGTGGTTTGGTACACAATCAGCCCCAGCATTTT. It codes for CASGLVHNQPQHF. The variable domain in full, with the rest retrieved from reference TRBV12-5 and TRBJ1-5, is DARVTQTPRHKVTEMGQEVTMRCQPILGHNTVFWYRQTMMQGLELLAYFRNRAPLDDSGMPKDRFSAEMPDATLATLKIQPSEPRDSAVYFCASGLVHNQPQHFGDGTRLSIL.

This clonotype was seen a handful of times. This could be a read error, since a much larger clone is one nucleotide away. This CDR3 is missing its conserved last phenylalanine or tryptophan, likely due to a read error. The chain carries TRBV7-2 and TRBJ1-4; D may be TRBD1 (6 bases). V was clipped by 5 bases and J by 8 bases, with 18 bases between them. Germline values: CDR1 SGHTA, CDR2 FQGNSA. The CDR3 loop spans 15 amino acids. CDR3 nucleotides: TGTGCCAGCAGCGTTGGAGGGGGGGCTGCAGAAAAACTGTTTTCT. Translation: CASSVGGGAAEKLFS.

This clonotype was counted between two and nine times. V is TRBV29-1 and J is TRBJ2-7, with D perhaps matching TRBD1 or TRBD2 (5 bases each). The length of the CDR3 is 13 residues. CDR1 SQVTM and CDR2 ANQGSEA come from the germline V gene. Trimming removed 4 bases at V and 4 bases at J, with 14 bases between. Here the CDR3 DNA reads TGCAGCGTTGGTGAAGGGGAGCGGTACGAGCAGTACTTC. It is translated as CSVGEGERYEQYF.